These T cell receptor beta chains were read from a single sample in a study of blood T cell repertoires in COVID-19. Profiling relied on immunoSEQ multiplex PCR, and the TCRdb table lists in-frame clones only, not all of them. The sample contains about 230,000 clones, approximately 87% of which appear only once. The sequenced sample consisted of peripheral blood. Every receptor here comes from a woman aged 70-85 years with active or convalescent COVID-19. Both conserved end residues are part of each CDR3. Each record gives: D gene, V gene, J gene, clone size, CDR3 protein, CDR3 DNA. A D gene is named only where the DNA matches it firmly. Where a row states a size, it is once, few, many or the class of an expanded clone; other rows omit it.

>NA|TRBV18|TRBJ2-2|NA
CASSPAGGELFF
TGTGCCAGCTCACCGGCTGGCGGGGAGCTGTTTTTT
>NA|TRBV14|TRBJ1-2|NA
CASSRQLNYGYTF
TGTGCCAGCAGCCGACAGTTAAACTATGGCTACACCTTC
>NA|TRBV24-1|TRBJ1-3|NA
CATSDPRGAGNTIYF
TGTGCCACCAGTGATCCCAGGGGTGCTGGAAACACCATATATTTT
>NA|TRBV6-6|TRBJ1-5|NA
CASTPSLSNQPQHF
TGTGCCAGCACCCCGAGTCTTAGCAATCAGCCCCAGCATTTT
>TRBD1|TRBV25-1|TRBJ1-3|NA
CASSGQGSGNTIYF
TGTGCCAGCAGTGGACAGGGATCTGGAAACACCATATATTTT
>NA|TRBV3-1/TRBV3-2|TRBJ1-4|NA
CASSGSGAAGKLFF
TGTGCCAGCAGCGGCTCGGGAGCAGCGGGGAAACTGTTTTTT
>NA|TRBV28|TRBJ2-7|once
CASSSETGAPNEQYF
TGTGCCAGCAGTTCAGAGACAGGTGCGCCCAACGAGCAGTACTTC
>TRBD1|TRBV11-2|TRBJ2-2|NA
CASSSPAARQGSGELFF
TGTGCCAGCAGCTCCCCCGCTGCGAGACAGGGTTCCGGGGAGCTGTTTTTT
>NA|TRBV11-2|TRBJ1-1|NA
CASSLQGTGTEAFF
TGTGCCAGCAGCTTACAGGGTACGGGCACTGAAGCTTTCTTT
>TRBD2|TRBV3-1/TRBV3-2|TRBJ2-2|NA
CASSHGGLAGVGTGELFF
TGTGCCAGCAGCCACGGCGGACTAGCGGGAGTGGGTACCGGGGAGCTGTTTTTT
>TRBD1|TRBV15|TRBJ1-5|NA
CATRQTGGIFQPQHF
TGTGCCACCAGACAAACAGGGGGAATTTTTCAGCCCCAGCATTTT